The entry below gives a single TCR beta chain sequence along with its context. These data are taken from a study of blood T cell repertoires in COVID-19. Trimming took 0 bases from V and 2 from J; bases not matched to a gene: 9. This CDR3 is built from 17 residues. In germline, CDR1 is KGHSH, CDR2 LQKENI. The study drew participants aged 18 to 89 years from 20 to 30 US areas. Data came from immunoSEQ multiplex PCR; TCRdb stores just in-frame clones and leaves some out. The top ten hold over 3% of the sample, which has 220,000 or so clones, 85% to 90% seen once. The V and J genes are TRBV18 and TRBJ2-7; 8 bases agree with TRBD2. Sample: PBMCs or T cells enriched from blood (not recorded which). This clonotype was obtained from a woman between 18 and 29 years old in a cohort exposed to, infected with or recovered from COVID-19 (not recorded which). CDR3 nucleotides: TGTGCCAGCTCACCACCATCGTCGGGGGGGCCTCCCTACGAGCAGTACTTC. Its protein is CASSPPSSGGPPYEQYF.